This T cell receptor (beta chain) comes out of a study of Tregs in tolerant kidney transplant recipients. Findings of the study overall: Donor-specific Treg expansion exceeded global Treg expansion in tolerant patients, suggesting antigen drive. No direct test of biological reproducibility was done here.

As regards this clone: Its antigen is undetermined.

The germline CDR1 and CDR2 sequences are SGHRS and YFSETQ. Trimming pared 4 bases from V and 4 bases from J, leaving 18 bases between. This CDR3 is 16 amino acids long. The nonmyeloablative bone marrow transplants came from related graft donors, with transient mixed chimerism. TCRdb's copy holds only in-frame clones and misses some; the assay was immunoSEQ multiplex PCR. Of roughly 64,000 clones in the sample, about 90% were seen once. The sample was CD4+ T cells from blood (PBMCs), taken 6 months after the transplant. This sequence joins TRBV5-1 and TRBJ2-1; D is ambiguous. This receptor was obtained from a human patient who received a combined kidney and bone marrow transplant. Some T cells may arise from the graft donor. This CDR3 reads CASSVEASRGYNEQFF. The CDR3 nucleotides read TGCGCCAGCAGCGTAGAGGCGTCCCGTGGGTACAATGAGCAGTTCTTC.